These 29 T cell receptor beta chains came from one sample sequenced in a study of blood T cell repertoires in COVID-19. The method was immunoSEQ multiplex PCR; TCRdb's version includes in-frame clones alone and lacks a portion of them. The top ten clones hold roughly 4% of a sample with 400,000 to 550,000 clones, around 89% of them seen once. The material sequenced was peripheral blood. The receptors derive from a woman aged 25 to 39 with acute or convalescent COVID-19.

The genes are TRBV10-2 and TRBJ1-1, with TRBD1 matching 7 bases. CDR3 length: 13 amino acids. Germline assignment: CDR1 WSHSY and CDR2 SAAADI. J gave up 3 bases and V 6 bases, and 4 bases lay outside the gene matches. DNA of the CDR3: TGCGCCAGCAGCCACAGGGGCTACACTGAAGCTTTCTTT. It specifies CASSHRGYTEAFF.

This chain connects TRBV12-5 to TRBJ1-1; 7 bases agree with TRBD1. This CDR3 comprises 12 residues. Germline CDR1 and CDR2: LGHNT and FRNRAP. The junction had 10 bases not matched to a gene; V was cut back by 7 bases and J by 11 bases. The CDR3 loop is CASDRDSMSAFF. The CDR3 DNA reads TGTGCTAGTGATCGGGACAGCATGAGCGCTTTCTTT. The full variable domain, with the rest looked up from reference TRBV12-5 and TRBJ1-1, is DARVTQTPRHKVTEMGQEVTMRCQPILGHNTVFWYRQTMMQGLELLAYFRNRAPLDDSGMPKDRFSAEMPDATLATLKIQPSEPRDSAVYFCASDRDSMSAFFGQGTRLTVV.

J is TRBJ2-3 and V is TRBV18, with TRBD2 identical over 7 bases. V dropped 4 bases and J dropped 3; count of bases not matched to a gene: 4. Germline V lookup: CDR1 KGHSH, CDR2 LQKENI. CDR3 length: 14 residues. CDR3 residues: CASSRSGVTDTQYF. CDR3 bases: TGTGCCAGCTCACGGAGCGGGGTGACAGATACGCAGTATTTT.

CDR3 in DNA: TGCAGCGCCACAACTGGGCCAAGCTACACCTTC. Amino acids: CSATTGPSYTF. The chain links TRBV29-1 to TRBJ1-2; D unresolved. CDR1 is SQVTM, CDR2 ANQGSEA, per germline. The CDR3 totals 11 residues. With 7 bases removed from V and 9 bases from J, the gap between germline ends came to 15 bases. Full variable domain (rest looked up from reference TRBV29-1 and TRBJ1-2): SAVISQKPSRDICQRGTSLTIQCQVDSQVTMMFWYRQQPGQSLTLIATANQGSEATYESGFVIDKFPISRPNLTFSTLTVSNMSPEDSSIYLCSATTGPSYTFGSGTRLTVV.

This clone was seen just once. The chain recombines TRBV21-1 with TRBJ2-1; TRBD1 is taken as the D call from the table, unchecked against the DNA. TRBV21-1 has pseudogene status. The CDR3 is 13 amino acids. The CDR3 region is CASRPGQGYEQFF. CDR3 DNA: TGTGCCAGCAGGCCGGGACAGGGTTATGAGCAGTTCTTC.

The V call is TRBV10-3, the J call TRBJ2-2; 7 bases fit TRBD1. Trimming took 4 bases from V and 3 from J; bases not matched to a gene: 2. Germline assignment: CDR1 ENHRY and CDR2 SYGVKD. The CDR3 has 14 residues. The chain's CDR3 is CAISATGYTGELFF. The CDR3 nucleotides are TGTGCCATCAGTGCGACAGGGTACACCGGGGAGCTGTTTTTT.

The rearrangement joins TRBV7-3 to TRBJ2-1; 7 bases map to TRBD2. The CDR3 runs 14 residues. Germline V gene data show CDR1 as SGHTA and CDR2 as FQGTGA. J was trimmed by 3 bases and V by 1 base; bases with no gene match: 0. CDR3 in DNA: TGTGCCAGCAGCTTAAGCGGGGGCTACAATGAGCAGTTCTTC. It specifies CASSLSGGYNEQFF.

The chain recombines TRBV4-1 with TRBJ2-4; perhaps TRBD2 as D (5 bases). The CDR3 consists of 17 residues. Germline CDR1 is MGHRA and CDR2 is YSYEKL. V gave up 0 bases and J gave up 9 bases, with 21 bases separating them. The CDR3 coding sequence is TGCGCCAGCAGCCAAGACCGTCGACTAACTGGCATTACCATTCAGTACTTC. Its protein is CASSQDRRLTGITIQYF.

The gene calls are TRBV10-3 and TRBJ1-6, with D maybe TRBD1 (5 bases). V was shortened by 3 bases and J by 5 bases, with 8 bases between the two germline ends. Germline assignment: CDR1 ENHRY and CDR2 SYGVKD. The CDR3 is made up of 14 amino acids. As DNA, the CDR3 is TGTGCCATCAGTGACGGCAGGGATAATTCACCCCTCCACTTT. Protein sequence: CAISDGRDNSPLHF.

This clone was picked up a small number of times. A read error may produce the germline difference seen at one junction end. The rearrangement uses TRBV7-6 and TRBJ2-7; 7 nucleotides match TRBD1. CDR1 SGHVS and CDR2 FNYEAQ come from the germline V gene. The CDR3 consists of 12 residues. CDR3 coding DNA: TGTGCCAGCAGCCTAGCCCGGGACAGGCAGTACTTC. Translating gives CASSLARDRQYF.

This chain connects TRBV19 to TRBJ2-1, with D unresolved. This CDR3 spans 12 amino acids. Germline values: CDR1 LNHDA, CDR2 SQIVND (reference sequence). The V end was cut by 3 bases, the J end by 9 bases, with 9 bases between. For the CDR3, the DNA is TGTGCCAGTAGTATTAGTACCGGTGAGCAGTTCTTC. Translated, it gives CASSISTGEQFF.

The chain has TRBV4-2 and TRBJ2-5, with TRBD2 identical over 16 bases. CDR1 is LGHNA, CDR2 YNFKEQ, per germline. The CDR3 runs 16 residues. The junction had 5 bases not matched to a gene; V was cut back by 5 bases and J by 5 bases. The CDR3 sequence is CASSSGLAGGRETQYF. CDR3 in DNA: TGTGCCAGCAGCTCGGGACTAGCGGGGGGGCGTGAGACCCAGTACTTC.

The chain has TRBV6-5 and TRBJ2-7, with 8 bases lining up with TRBD2. The V and J ends lost 5 bases and 2 bases, in that order; junction bases with no gene match: 5. The CDR3 sequence is 14 residues long. The germline V gene encodes CDR1 MNHEY and CDR2 SVGAGI. The CDR3 DNA reads TGTGCCAGCAGTCCCGGCGGGGGGCCCTACGAGCAGTACTTC. Translation: CASSPGGGPYEQYF.

The chain combines TRBV10-3 with TRBJ2-3; TRBD2 matches at 11 bases. CDR3 size: 15 residues. The junction had 4 bases not matched to a gene; V was cut back by 6 bases and J by 2 bases. Germline-derived CDR1 and CDR2 are ENHRY and SYGVKD. The CDR3 bases are TGTGCCATCAGAGTACTAGCGGGGGCCACAGATACGCAGTATTTT. Its protein product is CAIRVLAGATDTQYF.

The chain links TRBV15 to TRBJ1-5, with D hard to call. With 1 base removed from V and 4 bases from J, the gap between germline ends came to 8 bases. CDR3 length equals 14 residues. The germline CDR1 and CDR2 sequences are LNHNV and YYDKDF (reference sequence). The CDR3 loop is CATSRGGYNQPQHF. The CDR3 DNA reads as TGTGCCACCAGCAGAGGAGGGTATAATCAGCCCCAGCATTTT. Together with reference TRBV15 and TRBJ1-5, the CDR3 gives the full variable domain: DAMVIQNPRYQVTQFGKPVTLSCSQTLNHNVMYWYQQKSSQAPKLLFHYYDKDFNNEADTPDNFQSRRPNTSFCFLDIRSPGLGDTAMYLCATSRGGYNQPQHFGDGTRLSIL.

About this clone: Other DNA sequences in this specimen translate into the identical CDR3. This chain joins TRBV6-2 or TRBV6-3 and TRBJ2-7; 10 bases map to TRBD1. V dropped 6 bases and J dropped 5; count of bases not matched to a gene: 10. The length of the CDR3 is 15 residues. Germline V gene data show CDR1 as MNHEY and CDR2 as SVGEGT. The DNA for the CDR3 is TGTGCCAGCAGCTCAACGGGACAGGGGACCCACGAGCAGTACTTC. Residues: CASSSTGQGTHEQYF.

The V gene is TRBV11-2, the J gene TRBJ1-1, with no clear D. CDR3 length: 13 residues. Germline assignment: CDR1 SGHAT and CDR2 FQNNGV. Trimming stripped 3 bases from V and 3 bases from J, with 8 bases between. The CDR3 bases are TGTGCCAGCAGCTTCTCTCAGGACACTGAAGCTTTCTTT. It is translated as CASSFSQDTEAFF.

CDR3 coding DNA: TGTGCCAGCAGTTTCCTAGCGGATTACACAGATACGCAGTATTTT. Amino acids: CASSFLADYTDTQYF. The V call is TRBV28, the J call TRBJ2-3, with 7 bases lining up with TRBD2. The V gene's germline CDR1 is MDHEN and CDR2 SYDVKM. With 3 bases clipped from V and 2 bases from J, the junction kept 5 bases outside the gene matches. The CDR3 is 15 residues long.

The J gene is TRBJ1-2, the V gene TRBV6-5, with D possibly being TRBD1 (5 bases). From germline, CDR1 is MNHEY and CDR2 SVGAGI. The germline V and J ends were trimmed by 2 bases and 4 bases, with 8 bases remaining between them. The CDR3 sequence is 13 residues long. CDR3 residues: CASSYAGGYGYTF. The DNA for the CDR3 is TGTGCCAGCAGTTACGCGGGGGGCTATGGCTACACCTTC.

This clone was found once. The V and J genes are TRBV28 and TRBJ1-5, with unresolved D. V was trimmed by 5 bases and J by 4 bases, leaving 12 bases between them. The CDR3 has 14 residues. Per the germline V gene, CDR1 is MDHEN and CDR2 is SYDVKM. CDR3 protein: CASSPAGFNQPQHF. DNA for the CDR3: TGTGCCAGCAGTCCGGCGGGATTTAATCAGCCCCAGCATTTT.

This clone was seen a handful of times. The chain is built from TRBV10-3 and TRBJ2-7; TRBD2 might be the D (6 bases). CDR3 length: 16 amino acids. Germline V gives CDR1 ENHRY, CDR2 SYGVKD. The V and J ends lost 0 bases and 3 bases respectively, with 15 bases between them. The CDR3 sequence is CAISESRLVGSYEQYF. The CDR3 coding sequence is TGTGCCATCAGTGAGTCGCGGTTGGTCGGGAGCTACGAGCAGTACTTC.

The CDR3 nucleotides read TGTGCCAGCAGTGCGGGGGGGGCTCAGCCCCAGCATTTT. It yields the protein CASSAGGAQPQHF. The J gene is TRBJ1-5, the V gene TRBV7-9; D is perhaps TRBD1 (6 bases). Trimming removed 6 bases at V and 6 bases at J, with 12 bases between. Germline CDR1 SEHNR, CDR2 FQNEAQ (reference sequence). The CDR3 loop spans 13 amino acids.

The chain carries TRBV6-5 and TRBJ1-2; possible D gene TRBD1, 6 bases. Germline CDR1 reads MNHEY; CDR2 reads SVGAGI. V was clipped by 10 bases and J by 2 bases, with 17 bases between them. This CDR3 is 14 amino acids long. CDR3 region: CATQNRVGNYGYTF. CDR3 nucleotide sequence: TGTGCCACACAAAACAGGGTTGGCAACTATGGCTACACCTTC.

This sequence joins TRBV30 and TRBJ1-4; TRBD1 aligns across 7 bases. Unmatched junction bases numbered 4, after V lost 5 bases and J lost 4 bases. The CDR3 covers 13 residues. Germline V gene data show CDR1 as GTSNPN and CDR2 as SVGIG (reference sequence). CDR3 in DNA: TGTGCCTGGGCGGGACAGAATAATGAAAAACTGTTTTTT. Its translation: CAWAGQNNEKLFF.

This clone was recorded once. This sequence joins TRBV28 and TRBJ1-5; D might be TRBD1 (5 bases). The V gene lost 6 bases and the J gene lost 3 bases, with 12 bases spanning the gap. The CDR3 has 14 residues. The germline CDR1 and CDR2 sequences are MDHEN and SYDVKM. CDR3 coding DNA: TGTGCCAGCAGCCGGGGAGGGGTCAATCAGCCCCAGCATTTT. Translation gives CASSRGGVNQPQHF.

The rearrangement uses TRBV15 and TRBJ2-5; 9 positions match TRBD1. This CDR3 comprises 16 residues. Germline assignment: CDR1 LNHNV and CDR2 YYDKDF (reference sequence). The ends lost 3 bases at V and 9 bases at J; junction bases unmatched: 14. The CDR3 DNA reads as TGTGCCACCAGCAGGGGGTCGGGACAGGGCCTAGTGGCCCAGTACTTC. This gives the protein CATSRGSGQGLVAQYF.

The chain combines TRBV5-1 with TRBJ1-2; TRBD1 matches at 7 bases. The V and J ends lost 6 bases and 8 bases, in that order; junction bases with no gene match: 16. The germline V gene has CDR1 SGHRS and CDR2 YFSETQ. The CDR3 consists of 15 residues. This CDR3 reads CASNVQGDVLEGYTF. DNA of the CDR3: TGCGCCAGCAATGTCCAGGGGGATGTATTGGAGGGCTACACCTTC.

In the case of this clone: The sample holds other DNA sequences that translate to the same CDR3. The chain employs TRBV28 and TRBJ1-3; TRBD1 aligns across 7 bases. CDR3 length equals 12 residues. The germline gives CDR1 MDHEN, CDR2 SYDVKM. Trimming removed 6 bases from V and 8 bases from J; junction bases left unmatched: 4. CDR3 residues: CASRTGVDTIYF. The CDR3 bases are TGTGCCAGCAGAACAGGGGTTGACACCATATATTTT.

J is TRBJ2-7 and V is TRBV2, with 12 bases that match TRBD2. The CDR3 contains 15 residues. CDR1 is SNHLY and CDR2 is FYNNEI in the germline V gene. With V trimmed by 6 bases and J by 2 bases, 5 bases remained unmatched. The CDR3 sequence: CASRERTSGAYEQYF. The CDR3 DNA reads as TGTGCCAGCAGGGAGAGGACTAGCGGGGCCTACGAGCAGTACTTC. Based on the CDR3 plus reference TRBV2 and TRBJ2-7, the full variable domain is EPEVTQTPSHQVTQMGQEVILRCVPISNHLYFYWYRQILGQKVEFLVSFYNNEISEKSEIFDDQFSVERPDGSNFTLKIRSTKLEDSAMYFCASRERTSGAYEQYFGPGTRLTVT.